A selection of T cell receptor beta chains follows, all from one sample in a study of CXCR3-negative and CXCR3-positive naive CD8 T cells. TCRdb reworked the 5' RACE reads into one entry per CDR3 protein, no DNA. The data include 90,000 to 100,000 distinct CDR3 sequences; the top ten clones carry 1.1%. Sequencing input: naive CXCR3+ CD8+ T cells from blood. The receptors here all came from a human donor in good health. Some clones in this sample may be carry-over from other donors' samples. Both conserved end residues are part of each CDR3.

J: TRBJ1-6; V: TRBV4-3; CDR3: CASSQDEATGNSPLHF
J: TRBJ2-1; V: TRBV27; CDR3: CASSLAREQFF
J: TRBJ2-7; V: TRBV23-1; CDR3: CASSQGGTGGREQYF
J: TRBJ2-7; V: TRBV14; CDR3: CASSHWTDHRVIHEQYF
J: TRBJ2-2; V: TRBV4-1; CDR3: CASSLLGQNTGELFF
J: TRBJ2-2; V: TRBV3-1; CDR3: CASSQESLLNTGELFF
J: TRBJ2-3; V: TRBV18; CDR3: CASSPERLIGTQYF
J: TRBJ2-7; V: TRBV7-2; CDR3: CASSLARLAGDNSYEQYF
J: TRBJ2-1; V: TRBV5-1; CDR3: CASSLYWREPFF
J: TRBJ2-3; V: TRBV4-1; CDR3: CASSQDAGGITDTQYF
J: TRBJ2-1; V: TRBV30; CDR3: CACSGDSDPPYNEQFF
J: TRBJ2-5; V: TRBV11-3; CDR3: CASSLAGGQETQYF
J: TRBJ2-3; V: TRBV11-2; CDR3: CASSTRVDPSTDTQYF
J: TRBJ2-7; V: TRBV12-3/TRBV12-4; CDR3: CASRSGTGGEQYF
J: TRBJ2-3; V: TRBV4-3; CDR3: CASSQLAGSTDTQYF
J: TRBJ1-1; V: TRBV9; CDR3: CASSVGTENTEAFF
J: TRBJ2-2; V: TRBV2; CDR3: CASTGGSGVITGELFF
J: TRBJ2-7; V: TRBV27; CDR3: CAIRNMGSYEQYF
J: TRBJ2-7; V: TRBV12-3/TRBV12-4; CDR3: CASSLSLGVQDSYEQYF
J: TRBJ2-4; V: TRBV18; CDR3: CASSRRASDDIQYF
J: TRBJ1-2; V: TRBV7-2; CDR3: CASSLAVPSPGGYTF
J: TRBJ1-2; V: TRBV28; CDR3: CASIADRGGYTF
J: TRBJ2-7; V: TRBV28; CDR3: CASIKKTGTGWVSYEQYF
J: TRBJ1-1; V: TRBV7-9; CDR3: CASSPDRENTEAFF
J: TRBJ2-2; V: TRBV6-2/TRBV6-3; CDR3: CASSYPWPNTGELFF
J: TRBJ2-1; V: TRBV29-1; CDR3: CSVVVLTYNEQFF
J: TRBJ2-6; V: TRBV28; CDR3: CGSSPRDRISGANVLTF
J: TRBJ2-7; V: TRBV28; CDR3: CATSPGSGIYSYEQYF
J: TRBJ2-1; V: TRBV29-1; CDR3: CSVMGGLHSYNEQFF
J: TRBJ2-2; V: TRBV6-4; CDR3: CASSDSIDWRNTGELFF
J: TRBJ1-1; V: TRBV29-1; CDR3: CSVGRGVWENTEAFF
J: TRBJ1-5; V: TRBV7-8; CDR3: CASSLGGGSNQPQHF
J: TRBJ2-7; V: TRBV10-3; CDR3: CAIRTGTGLDEQYF
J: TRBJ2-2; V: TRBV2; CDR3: CASLGVAGELFF
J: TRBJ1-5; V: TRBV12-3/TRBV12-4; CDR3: CASSLNTHQPQHF
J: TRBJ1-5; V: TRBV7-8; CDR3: CASSARGQGPGLNQPQHF
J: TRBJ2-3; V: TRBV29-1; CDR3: CSVEDPDRLTDTQYF
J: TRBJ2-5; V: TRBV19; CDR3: CASSTDLDKIGETQYF
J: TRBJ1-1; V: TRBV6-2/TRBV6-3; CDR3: CASLKARVNTEAFF
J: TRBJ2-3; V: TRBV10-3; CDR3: CAIRMTGGIADTQYF
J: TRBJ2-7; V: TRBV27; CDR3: CASSLPGRSYEQYF
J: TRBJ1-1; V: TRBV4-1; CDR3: CASSQAVGTVNTEAFF
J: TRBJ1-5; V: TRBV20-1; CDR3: CSARDGGSNQPQHF
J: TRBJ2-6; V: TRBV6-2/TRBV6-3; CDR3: CASTLGLAGPHSGANVLTF
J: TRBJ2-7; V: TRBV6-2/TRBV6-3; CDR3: CASSSPRHYEQYF
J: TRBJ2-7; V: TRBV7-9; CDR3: CASSSPGLRYEQYF
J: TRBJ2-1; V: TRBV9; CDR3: CASSVRLAPADEQFF
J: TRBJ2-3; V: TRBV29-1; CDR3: CSVPQRPRTDTQYF
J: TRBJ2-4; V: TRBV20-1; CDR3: CSARDSLPLAKNIQYF
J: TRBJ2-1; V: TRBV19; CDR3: CASSGTGRYNEQFF
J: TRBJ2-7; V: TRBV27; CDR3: CATAGGPGYEQYF
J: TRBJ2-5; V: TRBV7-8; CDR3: CDSSFLTGVETQYF
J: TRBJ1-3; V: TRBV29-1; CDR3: CSVMYLGQMTGNTIYF
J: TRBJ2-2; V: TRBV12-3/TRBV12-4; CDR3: CASSLIPNTGELFF
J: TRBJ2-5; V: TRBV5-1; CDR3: CASSLAPSGDQETQYF
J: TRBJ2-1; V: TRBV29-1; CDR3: CSVEDPPSGTYNEQFF
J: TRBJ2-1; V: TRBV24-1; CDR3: CATSDYRGGTYNEQFF
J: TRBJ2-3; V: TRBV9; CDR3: CASSGQGYTDTQYF
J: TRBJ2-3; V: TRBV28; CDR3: CASSFPKGQGGDTQYF